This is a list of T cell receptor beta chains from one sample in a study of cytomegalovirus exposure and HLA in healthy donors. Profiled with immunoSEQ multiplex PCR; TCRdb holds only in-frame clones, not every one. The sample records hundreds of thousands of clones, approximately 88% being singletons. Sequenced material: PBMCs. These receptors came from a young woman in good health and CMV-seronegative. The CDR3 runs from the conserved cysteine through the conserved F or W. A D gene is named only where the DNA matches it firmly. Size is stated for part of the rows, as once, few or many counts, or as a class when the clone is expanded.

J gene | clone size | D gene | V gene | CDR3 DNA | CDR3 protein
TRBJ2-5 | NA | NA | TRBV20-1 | TGCAGTGTACGAGCCCAAGAGACCCAGTACTTC | CSVRAQETQYF
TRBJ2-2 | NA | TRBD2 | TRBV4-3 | TGCGCCAGCAGTTACCAAGCGGGAGGGCCGACCGGGGAGCTGTTTTTT | CASSYQAGGPTGELFF
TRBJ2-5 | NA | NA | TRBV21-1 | TGTGCCAGCAAATGGACAGGGCTATTGGTCCAAGAGACCCAGTACTTC | CASKWTGLLVQETQYF
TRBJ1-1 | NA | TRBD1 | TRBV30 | TGTGCCTGGAGTAGGCCAGGGGGCCCGGGGACTGAAGCTTTCTTT | CAWSRPGGPGTEAFF
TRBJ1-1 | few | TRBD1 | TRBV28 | TGTGCCAGCAGACAGGGGGGGACTGAAGCTTTCTTT | CASRQGGTEAFF
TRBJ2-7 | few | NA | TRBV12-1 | TGTGCCAGCAGCTTTGATTTAGCGGATCGACCCTCCCCCTACGAGCAGTACTTC | CASSFDLADRPSPYEQYF
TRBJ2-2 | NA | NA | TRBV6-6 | TGTGCCAGCAGTTTAGGGGCCACCGGGGAGCTGTTTTTT | CASSLGATGELFF
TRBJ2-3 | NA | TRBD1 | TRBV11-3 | TGTGCCAGCCAAGATTCGGACAGGAAAGATACGCAGTATTTT | CASQDSDRKDTQYF
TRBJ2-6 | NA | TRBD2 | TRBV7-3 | TGTGCCAGCAGTAGCGGGAGGGCATCTGGGGCCAACGTCCTGACTTTC | CASSSGRASGANVLTF
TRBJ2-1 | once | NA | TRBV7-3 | TGTGCCAGCAGCTCCTCGGGACTGCCTTTAAACAATGAGCAGTTCTTC | CASSSSGLPLNNEQFF
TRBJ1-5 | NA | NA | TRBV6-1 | TGTGCCCCAAGGGGGGGTAGACAGCCCCAGCATTTT | CAPRGGRQPQHF
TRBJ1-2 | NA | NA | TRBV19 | TGTGCCAGTAGTATAGACGGGACAAGTTCTAACTATGGCTACACCTTC | CASSIDGTSSNYGYTF
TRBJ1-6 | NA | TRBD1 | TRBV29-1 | TGCAGCGTTAAGTACAGGGGTGATAATTCACCCCTCCACTTT | CSVKYRGDNSPLHF
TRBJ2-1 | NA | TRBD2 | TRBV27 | TGTGCCAGCAGTTTAAATCCCCTAGCGGGCGGCAATGAGCAGTTCTTC | CASSLNPLAGGNEQFF
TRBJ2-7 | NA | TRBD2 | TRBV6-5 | TGTGCCAGCAGTCGCTATAGCGGGGATAGATACGAGCAGTACTTC | CASSRYSGDRYEQYF
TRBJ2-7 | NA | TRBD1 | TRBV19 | TGTGCCAGTAGTATGACCGGGACAGCCCCCTACGAGCAGTACTTC | CASSMTGTAPYEQYF
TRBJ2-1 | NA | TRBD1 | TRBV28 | TGTGCCAGCAGTATTCTCGGACAGGGATATCATGAGCAGTTCTTC | CASSILGQGYHEQFF
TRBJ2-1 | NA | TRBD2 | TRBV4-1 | TGCGCCAGCAGCCTAAGCGGGGGGGGATTCTACAATGAGCAGTTCTTC | CASSLSGGGFYNEQFF
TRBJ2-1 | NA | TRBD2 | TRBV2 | TGTGCCAGCAGGCTAGCGGCCCCCTCGGGGCAGTTCTTC | CASRLAAPSGQFF